One and the same sample provided the 21 T cell receptor beta chains below, sequenced in a study of human T cells and chemical hapten exposure. TCRdb reanalysed the 5' RACE reads using MiXCR and keeps one entry per CDR3 protein. Of roughly 110,000 distinct CDR3 sequences in the sample, approximately 19% are singletons; the top ten hold roughly 2.8%. Total RNA was isolated from whole blood that had not been fractionated. The source is a human donor in good health.

This clonotype turned up a few times. In DNA form, the CDR3 reads TGTGCCAGCAGCGGGACAGGGGGCAGGTACGAGCAGTACTTC. Its translation is CASSGTGGRYEQYF. The rearrangement joins TRBV9 to TRBJ2-7, with 11 bases lining up with TRBD1. With V trimmed by 3 bases and J by 4 bases, 3 bases remained unmatched. CDR1 and CDR2 from the germline V gene are SGDLS and YYNGEE. The CDR3 sequence is 14 residues long.

This clonotype was seen just once. The J gene is TRBJ2-7, the V gene TRBV24-1; unclear D gene. This CDR3 spans 12 amino acids. Germline CDR1 KGHDR, CDR2 SFDVKD. V lost 6 bases, J lost 4 bases, and 9 bases lay in between. CDR3 DNA: TGTGCCACCAGTTCCGTAGGTTACGAGCAGTACTTC. Translated: CATSSVGYEQYF.

The J gene is TRBJ1-1, the V gene TRBV5-1, with D possibly TRBD1 on 6 matching bases. Trimming took 4 bases from V and 6 from J, leaving 19 bases between them. The CDR3 spans 15 residues. The germline gives CDR1 SGHRS, CDR2 YFSETQ. The CDR3 DNA reads TGCGCCAGCAGCCCCGGGACATCAACTAGCCCTGAAGCTTTCTTT. This translates into CASSPGTSTSPEAFF. The complete variable domain, with remaining parts taken from reference TRBV5-1 and TRBJ1-1, reads KAGVTQTPRYLIKTRGQQVTLSCSPISGHRSVSWYQQTPGQGLQFLFEYFSETQRNKGNFPGRFSGRQFSNSRSEMNVSTLELGDSALYLCASSPGTSTSPEAFFGQGTRLTVV.

The J gene is TRBJ1-1, the V gene TRBV20-1; D possibly corresponds to TRBD1 (5 bases). The CDR3 spans 13 residues. Germline lookup yields CDR1 DFQATT and CDR2 SNEGSKA (reference sequence). Trimming removed 7 bases from V and 0 bases from J, with 12 bases in between. The CDR3 DNA reads TGCAGTGGCCCTGGGGCCGTGAACACTGAAGCTTTCTTT. Amino acids: CSGPGAVNTEAFF.

The chain couples TRBV4-2 to TRBJ2-7; no definite D call. Trimming cost V 1 base and J 5 bases, with 3 bases left between them. This CDR3 contains 11 residues. Germline loops: CDR1 LGHNA, CDR2 YNFKEQ. This chain's CDR3 is CASSQGDEQYF. The DNA of the CDR3 is TGTGCCAGCAGCCAAGGTGACGAGCAGTACTTC.

The rearrangement links TRBV27 to TRBJ2-7; 7 positions match TRBD2. Germline values: CDR1 MNHEY, CDR2 SMNVEV (reference sequence). The CDR3 is 15 residues long. V lost 1 base to trimming and J lost 7 bases; unmatched junction nucleotides: 10. The CDR3 nucleotides are TGTGCCAGCAGTTTATTTTCGGGGGGAGTTAAGGAGCAGTACTTC. Its translation: CASSLFSGGVKEQYF.

The V gene is TRBV30, the J gene TRBJ1-1; D remains ambiguous. Trimming took off 0 bases at V and 3 bases at J, with 8 bases between the two ends. The length of the CDR3 is 13 residues. In germline, CDR1 is GTSNPN, CDR2 SVGIG (reference sequence). CDR3 bases: TGTGCCTGGAGTGTAAAAGGGTACACTGAAGCTTTCTTT. Translated, it gives CAWSVKGYTEAFF. The complete variable domain, with remaining parts taken from reference TRBV30 and TRBJ1-1, reads SQTIHQWPATLVQPVGSPLSLECTVEGTSNPNLYWYRQAAGRGLQLLFYSVGIGQISSEVPQNLSASRPQDRQFILSSKKLLLSDSGFYLCAWSVKGYTEAFFGQGTRLTVV.

The chain is built from TRBV14 and TRBJ2-3; 12 bases map to TRBD2. V lost 5 bases to trimming and J lost 5 bases; unmatched junction nucleotides: 5. The CDR3 length is 15 residues. Germline CDR1 and CDR2: SGHDN and FVKESK. This CDR3 is CASSSTSGRKDTQYF. The CDR3 DNA is TGTGCCAGCAGCTCGACTAGCGGGAGAAAAGATACGCAGTATTTT.

The sample holds a few counts of this clonotype. The chain couples TRBV24-1 to TRBJ2-7; 7 positions match TRBD2. Trimming took 5 bases from V and 3 from J; bases not matched to a gene: 3. This CDR3 is 13 amino acids long. CDR1 is KGHDR and CDR2 is SFDVKD in the germline V gene. The CDR3 loop is CATSAGGSYEQYF. The CDR3 DNA follows: TGTGCCACCAGTGCCGGGGGGAGCTACGAGCAGTACTTC.

The J gene is TRBJ1-2, the V gene TRBV9, with D possibly being TRBD1 (6 bases). Trimming cost V 0 bases and J 4 bases, with 16 bases left between them. The CDR3 is 16 amino acids. Germline CDR1 is SGDLS and CDR2 is YYNGEE. The CDR3 nucleotides read TGTGCCAGCAGCGTAGCTAGTAACAGGGCGAGCTATGGCTACACCTTC. Translated, it gives CASSVASNRASYGYTF.

This clonotype was seen a handful of times. The chain recombines TRBV27 with TRBJ1-1, with a weak D call TRBD1 (6 bases). Per germline, CDR1 MNHEY and CDR2 SMNVEV (reference sequence). The V and J ends lost 4 bases and 2 bases respectively, with 8 bases between them. The CDR3 is 13 amino acids. CDR3 region: CASSSGENTEAFF. The CDR3 DNA is TGTGCCAGCAGTTCAGGGGAAAACACTGAAGCTTTCTTT.

This clonotype was seen only a few times. The rearrangement uses TRBV28 and TRBJ2-3; 14 nucleotides agree with TRBD2. Per germline, CDR1 MDHEN and CDR2 SYDVKM. J gave up 5 bases and V 1 base, and 5 bases lay outside the gene matches. The CDR3 loop spans 17 amino acids. In DNA form, the CDR3 reads TGTGCCAGCAGTTTATCAGGACTAGCGGGAGGAAGAGATACGCAGTATTTT. Translation gives CASSLSGLAGGRDTQYF.

This rearrangement joins TRBV11-2 to TRBJ1-1; D uncertain. V was cut by 1 base and J by 3 bases, with 9 bases left in between. The V gene's germline CDR1 is SGHAT and CDR2 FQNNGV. CDR3 length: 14 residues. CDR3 amino acids: CASSLGQRYTEAFF. CDR3 bases: TGTGCCAGCAGCTTAGGGCAGCGGTACACTGAAGCTTTCTTT. Full variable domain (rest looked up from reference TRBV11-2 and TRBJ1-1): EAGVAQSPRYKIIEKRQSVAFWCNPISGHATLYWYQQILGQGPKLLIQFQNNGVVDDSQLPKDRFSAERLKGVDSTLKIQPAKLEDSAVYLCASSLGQRYTEAFFGQGTRLTVV.

The gene calls are TRBV29-1 and TRBJ2-1; no firm D call. V lost 1 base and J 0 bases, leaving 4 bases between the germline ends. Germline CDR1 SQVTM, CDR2 ANQGSEA. This CDR3 region has 13 residues. The CDR3 spells CSVEGPSYNEQFF. CDR3 nucleotide sequence: TGCAGCGTTGAAGGCCCCTCCTACAATGAGCAGTTCTTC.

This chain uses TRBV15 with TRBJ1-5; the match to TRBD1 covers 9 bases. The germline V gene has CDR1 LNHNV and CDR2 YYDKDF (reference sequence). Losses at the gene ends were 3 bases for V and 2 bases for J; bases not matched to a gene: 2. The CDR3 loop spans 15 amino acids. The CDR3 DNA reads TGTGCCACCAGCAGCCGGACAGGGGGCAATCAGCCCCAGCATTTT. This gives the protein CATSSRTGGNQPQHF.

This clonotype was seen only a few times. The rearrangement links TRBV4-2 to TRBJ2-3, with 8 bases that match TRBD2. The germline CDR1 and CDR2 sequences are LGHNA and YNFKEQ. This CDR3 spans 18 amino acids. V shed 0 bases and J 1 base; nucleotides not matched to a gene: 9. Here the CDR3 DNA reads TGTGCCAGCAGCCAAGATCCCCCGGGACTAGGGGGCACAGATACGCAGTATTTT. This gives the protein CASSQDPPGLGGTDTQYF.

The chain is built from TRBV6-6 and TRBJ2-7; 10 bases map to TRBD2. Germline V CDR1 and CDR2: MNHNY, SVGAGI (reference sequence). The CDR3 is made up of 15 amino acids. V trimming: 2 bases; J trimming: 6 bases; junction bases outside the gene matches: 7. Here the CDR3 DNA reads TGTGCCAGCAGTTACGGGCTAGCGGGAGATTCCGAGCAGTACTTC. This codes for CASSYGLAGDSEQYF.

The rearrangement links TRBV7-8 to TRBJ1-1, with TRBD1 identical over 7 bases. V was clipped by 5 bases and J by 7 bases; unmatched bases: 13. The CDR3 has 15 amino acids. CDR1 and CDR2 from the germline V gene are SGHVS and FQNEAQ. For the CDR3, the DNA is TGTGCCAGCAGCCCGCCCGGCGTACGGGACAGTGAAGCTTTCTTT. Translation gives CASSPPGVRDSEAFF.

The V gene is TRBV20-1, the J gene TRBJ2-5; TRBD2 matches at 8 bases. Germline V lookup: CDR1 DFQATT, CDR2 SNEGSKA (reference sequence). CDR3 length equals 13 residues. CDR3 DNA: TGCAAACCGGGACTAGAGACCGTGGAGACCCAGTACTTC. Translation: CKPGLETVETQYF.

The rearrangement links TRBV7-8 to TRBJ2-3; possible D gene TRBD1, 7 bases. Trimming cost V 4 bases and J 0 bases, with 14 bases left between them. Germline V lookup: CDR1 SGHVS, CDR2 FQNEAQ. There are 16 residues in the CDR3. The CDR3 sequence is CASSSRRGLSTDTQYF. CDR3 DNA: TGTGCCAGCAGCTCTCGGAGGGGGCTAAGCACAGATACGCAGTATTTT.

This clonotype showed up just a few times. The chain recombines TRBV10-3 with TRBJ2-1; no clear D gene. There are 12 residues in the CDR3. The germline V gene has CDR1 ENHRY and CDR2 SYGVKD. The germline V and J ends were trimmed by 2 bases and 2 bases, with 1 base remaining between them. The CDR3 protein is CAISEPYNEQFF. In nucleotides, the CDR3 is TGTGCCATCAGTGAGCCCTACAATGAGCAGTTCTTC.